The rows below give T cell receptor beta chains drawn from one sample of a study of cytomegalovirus exposure and HLA in healthy donors. Some clones are missing from TCRdb's copy, which holds only in-frame ones; the method was immunoSEQ multiplex PCR. This sample yields some 86,000 clones, of which around 75% are seen a single time; roughly 14% belongs to the top ten. The sample was PBMCs. Receptors originate from a woman between 35 and 50 years old in good health and CMV-seropositive. CDR3s include the opening cysteine and the closing phenylalanine or tryptophan. D genes are given only for firm matches. Clone size is stated in some rows and not others, as once, few, many or a class when expanded.

j_call | d_call | clone_size | v_call | cdr3_nt | cdr3_aa
TRBJ2-3 | TRBD2 | . | TRBV6-5 | TGTGCCAGCAGTTGGAGCGGGGATGCTACGCAGTATTTT | CASSWSGDATQYF
TRBJ2-5 | . | . | TRBV6-1 | TGTGCCAGCAGTGAATTGTGGGGGGATAAAGATACCCAGTACTTC | CASSELWGDKDTQYF
TRBJ1-1 | . | . | TRBV30 | TGTGCCTGGAGTGCCAGGGGAACTGAAGCTTTCTTT | CAWSARGTEAFF
TRBJ1-5 | . | . | TRBV19 | TGTGCCAGTAGGAGCGACCTGTATCGCAATCAGCCCCAGCATTTT | CASRSDLYRNQPQHF
TRBJ2-3 | . | . | TRBV11-2 | TGTGCCAGCAGCTTAGATAGGGGCCCGGGAGGCACAGATACGCAGTATTTT | CASSLDRGPGGTDTQYF
TRBJ1-4 | TRBD1 | . | TRBV2 | TGTGCCAGCAGTTTACAGGGGAAATCTAATGAAAAACTGTTTTTT | CASSLQGKSNEKLFF
TRBJ2-5 | TRBD2 | . | TRBV10-2 | TGCGCCAGCAGTGAAGGTTTACTTGTTAGCGGGGGGAAAGAGACCCAGTACTTC | CASSEGLLVSGGKETQYF
TRBJ2-7 | TRBD2 | . | TRBV29-1 | TGCAGCGTAACCGGACTAGCGGGATCGTTCTACGAGCAGTACTTC | CSVTGLAGSFYEQYF
TRBJ1-2 | TRBD1 | few | TRBV5-1 | TGCGCCAGCAGCTTGATGGTACAGGGGGTCTATGGCTACACCTTC | CASSLMVQGVYGYTF
TRBJ2-3 | . | few | TRBV29-1 | TGCAGCGTTGAAGTTGCAGGTCGGACAGATACGCAGTATTTT | CSVEVAGRTDTQYF
TRBJ1-3 | . | few | TRBV6-5 | TGTGCCGCTGGGGATAGGACTGTCGGAAACACCATATATTTT | CAAGDRTVGNTIYF
TRBJ2-7 | . | . | TRBV4-1 | TGCGCCAGCAGCCAAGAGCCAGAATACGAGCAGTACTTC | CASSQEPEYEQYF
TRBJ2-5 | TRBD2 | . | TRBV10-3 | TGTGCCATCAGTGAGAATCCAGGGGCGGGGGGGCTGGAAGAGACCCAGTACTTC | CAISENPGAGGLEETQYF
TRBJ2-7 | . | . | TRBV14 | TGTGCCAGCAGCCACGGGACTCTCCCTCCCTCCGAGCAGTACTTC | CASSHGTLPPSEQYF
TRBJ2-1 | TRBD1 | . | TRBV5-1 | TGCGCCAGCAGCTTGGCCGGCAGGGGGCAATTCTACAATGAGCAGTTCTTC | CASSLAGRGQFYNEQFF
TRBJ1-4 | . | . | TRBV5-6 | TGTGCCAGCAGCTTGGACGGAGGCATTAATGAAAAACTGTTTTTT | CASSLDGGINEKLFF
TRBJ2-1 | . | . | TRBV5-4 | TGTGCCAGCAGCTTTTCAAATGAGCAGTTCTTC | CASSFSNEQFF
TRBJ1-5 | TRBD1 | few | TRBV2 | TGCGCCAGCAGGCGGGACAGCGAAACTCAGCCCCAGCATTTT | CASRRDSETQPQHF
TRBJ1-6 | TRBD1 | . | TRBV7-9 | TGTGCCAGCAGCTTAGGGACAGGGGGCGGTAATTCACCCCTCCACTTT | CASSLGTGGGNSPLHF
TRBJ1-1 | . | once | TRBV7-9 | TGTGCCAGCAGCTTCATACTCCAGAACACTGAAGCTTTCTTT | CASSFILQNTEAFF
TRBJ1-2 | TRBD1 | . | TRBV28 | TGTGCCAGCAGTGAAACAGGGGCCCGCTATGGCTACACCTTC | CASSETGARYGYTF
TRBJ2-7 | TRBD1 | . | TRBV19 | TGTGCCAGTAGTACCGACAGGGTGCCCCCCTACGAGCAGTACTTC | CASSTDRVPPYEQYF